This T cell receptor (beta chain) was recovered during a study of blood T cell repertoires in COVID-19. Looking at the study overall: Acute-phase and convalescent COVID-19 samples originated in the United States, Italy and Spain. T cells, B-cell-depleted T cells, or PBMCs supplied cDNA or gDNA.

Authors' analysis steps: Estimated nucleated cell counts came from reference gene primer amplification. Generated by immunoSEQ multiplex PCR, the TCRdb table keeps only in-frame clones and is missing some. That table furnishes V, J and clone size, whereas the DNA furnished D and trimming. This sample has 40,000 to 50,000 clones; 90% occur once, and the top ten carry more than 3%. The CDR3 loop spans 14 amino acids. CDR1 and CDR2 (germline): MNHEY, SVGAGI. Germline trimming cut 0 bases from V and 4 bases from J; bases unmatched to any gene: 2. The rearrangement uses TRBV6-5 and TRBJ1-1; TRBD1 agrees at 7 bases. The receptor was derived from a human donor in a cohort sampled during active COVID-19. The sequenced sample consisted of peripheral blood. Written as DNA, the CDR3 is TGTGCCAGCAGTTACTCGGGACAGTCCACTGAAGCTTTCTTT. Its protein product is CASSYSGQSTEAFF.